This T cell receptor beta chain was sequenced during a study of quantifying T cell responses using KT2 cells. Study at large: Reverse transcription used primers in the TCR alpha and beta constant regions.

A single-stranded UMI oligo with SP2 sequence was ligated to cDNA 3' ends. The first PCR ran around 4 cycles with an equimolar RC1.1 and RC1.2 beta primer mix. From the UMI-ligation and nested PCR reads, TCRdb called clonotypes with MiXCR, one entry per CDR3 protein. The repertoire consists of tens of thousands of distinct CDR3 sequences, with 6% to 8% occurring once and the leading ten covering 15% to 19%. V was pared by 5 bases and J by 7 bases, with 24 bases between. The CDR3 is 17 amino acids. The germline gives CDR1 SNHLY, CDR2 FYNNEI. Study-wide findings and caveats: Input KT2 cell number predicted KT2 alpha and beta sequence counts linearly over several orders of magnitude.

Known numbers of the T cell clone KT2 were added to PBMC. A remark on this clonotype: Its antigen is still unknown.

The rearrangement joins TRBV2 to TRBJ2-1; possibly TRBD2 for D (6 bases). Specimen: PBMCs spiked with cells of the T cell clone KT2. This TCR came from a human donor. Here the CDR3 reads CASSPEGGLRGGNEQFF. The DNA of the CDR3 is TGTGCCAGCAGTCCGGAGGGTGGACTCCGCGGTGGGAATGAGCAGTTCTTC.